One sample yielded the 25 T cell receptor beta chains listed below, sequenced in a study of beta chain features in type 1 diabetes. What was sequenced were expressed TCRB transcripts, since all of the isolated RNA had been reverse transcribed. The protocol was immunoSEQ multiplex PCR, while the TCRdb copy is restricted to in-frame clones and leaves out a portion. This sample carries some 300,000 clones, 8% of them seen once, and the ten largest clones take 0.9% to 1.2%. Sequencing was done on a sample of central memory CD4+ T cells from blood. These receptors all stem from a woman aged 18-29 years in good health.

The rearrangement uses TRBV7-8 and TRBJ2-3; TRBD1 matches 9 bases. Unmatched junction bases numbered 3, after V lost 1 base and J lost 7 bases. The length of the CDR3 is 14 residues. Germline loops: CDR1 SGHVS, CDR2 FQNEAQ. In DNA form, the CDR3 reads TGTGCCAGCAGCTTAGGGACAGGGGTTAATACGCAGTATTTT. This translates into CASSLGTGVNTQYF.

This clone has only a few counts. The CDR3 nucleotides read TGTGCCAGCAGACGGAGCGGGGGGGTATTCTACGAGCAGTACGTC. Translation gives CASRRSGGVFYEQYV. The V gene is TRBV28, the J gene TRBJ2-7, with TRBD2 matching 10 bases. Germline V gene data show CDR1 as MDHEN and CDR2 as SYDVKM. With V trimmed by 6 bases and J by 3 bases, 8 bases remained unmatched. The CDR3 is 15 residues long.

The chain recombines TRBV5-1 with TRBJ1-2; D remains unclear. The CDR3 contains 12 residues. Germline V gene lookup returns CDR1 SGHRS and CDR2 YFSETQ. V was trimmed by 2 bases and J by 3 bases, leaving 5 bases between them. The CDR3, as DNA: TGCGCCAGCAGCTTTCAGGACTATGGCTACACCTTC. It is translated as CASSFQDYGYTF.

There are a few counts of this clone. This chain connects TRBV11-3 to TRBJ2-3; 7 bases line up with TRBD2. CDR1 SGHNT and CDR2 YENEEA come from the germline V gene. V lost 3 bases and J lost 1; bases outside the gene matches: 1. This CDR3 has 14 amino acids. The CDR3 spells CASSFTSGTDTQYF. The CDR3 coding sequence is TGTGCCAGCAGCTTCACTAGCGGCACAGATACGCAGTATTTT.

The V gene is TRBV4-2, the J gene TRBJ1-4; maybe TRBD1 (5 bases). The CDR3 is made up of 15 amino acids. Trimming shortened V by 5 bases and J by 7 bases, and 17 bases separated the two germline ends. Germline CDR1 reads LGHNA; CDR2 reads YNFKEQ. The CDR3: CASSAQGGRSEKLFF. CDR3 DNA: TGTGCCAGCAGCGCGCAGGGTGGGAGGAGTGAAAAACTGTTTTTT.

The chain uses TRBV30 and TRBJ1-1; D is possibly TRBD1 (5 bases). Germline CDR1 reads GTSNPN; CDR2 reads SVGIG (reference sequence). The length of the CDR3 is 15 residues. The V gene lost 1 base and the J gene lost 1 base, with 13 bases spanning the gap. In DNA, the CDR3 is TGTGCCTGGAGTGGCAACAGGAAAGGGAACACTGAAGCTTTCTTT. Its protein product is CAWSGNRKGNTEAFF.

This clone was counted only a few times. The V and J genes are TRBV19 and TRBJ2-6; no definite D call. The germline V gene encodes CDR1 LNHDA and CDR2 SQIVND (reference sequence). The CDR3 contains 21 residues. The V end lost 0 bases, the J end lost 0 bases, and 21 bases lay between the germline ends. CDR3 in DNA: TGTGCCAGTAGTATAGATTATTTAGGTCAGCAGGTCTACTCTGGGGCCAACGTCCTGACTTTC. Protein: CASSIDYLGQQVYSGANVLTF. Drawing the rest from reference TRBV19 and TRBJ2-6, the complete variable domain is DGGITQSPKYLFRKEGQNVTLSCEQNLNHDAMYWYRQDPGQGLRLIYYSQIVNDFQKGDIAEGYSVSREKKESFPLTVTSAQKNPTAFYLCASSIDYLGQQVYSGANVLTFGAGSRLTVL.

The chain uses TRBV6-1 and TRBJ2-1, with TRBD2 identical over 9 bases. The germline V gene has CDR1 MNHNS and CDR2 SASEGT. V trimming: 6 bases; J trimming: 4 bases; junction bases outside the gene matches: 7. This CDR3 comprises 15 residues. In DNA, the CDR3 is TGTGCCAGCAGCCTATCTAGCGGGGAGTACAATGAGCAGTTCTTC. Translated: CASSLSSGEYNEQFF.

V and J are TRBV30 and TRBJ1-2; 7 bases are shared with TRBD1. There are 13 residues in the CDR3. The V gene end was trimmed by 4 bases and the J gene end by 8 bases; junction bases not matched to a gene: 10. The germline V gene encodes CDR1 GTSNPN and CDR2 SVGIG (reference sequence). Here the CDR3 reads CAWKVQGVGGYTF. Written as DNA, the CDR3 is TGTGCCTGGAAGGTTCAGGGGGTGGGAGGCTACACCTTC.

This clone came up a few times. The chain uses TRBV19 and TRBJ2-4; tentatively, D is TRBD2 (6 bases). The CDR3 spans 16 residues. The germline V gene encodes CDR1 LNHDA and CDR2 SQIVND (reference sequence). The germline V and J ends were trimmed by 3 bases and 1 base, with 13 bases remaining between them. The CDR3 DNA is TGTGCCAGTAGTATGGTCTCTACTAGCGCCAAAAACATTCAGTACTTC. Translating gives CASSMVSTSAKNIQYF.

The V gene is TRBV14, the J gene TRBJ2-7; 7 bases match TRBD1. This CDR3 spans 14 amino acids. Germline-derived CDR1 and CDR2 are SGHDN and FVKESK. Trimming cost V 4 bases and J 3 bases; bases outside gene matches: 6. The CDR3 DNA follows: TGTGCCAGCAGCCTCCGGGACAGACTCTACGAGCAGTACTTC. Amino acids: CASSLRDRLYEQYF. The full variable domain, with the rest looked up from reference TRBV14 and TRBJ2-7, is EAGVTQFPSHSVIEKGQTVTLRCDPISGHDNLYWYRRVMGKEIKFLLHFVKESKQDESGMPNNRFLAERTGGTYSTLKVQPAELEDSGVYFCASSLRDRLYEQYFGPGTRLTVT.

This clone occurred a few times. The chain is built from TRBV7-2 and TRBJ2-1; TRBD2 matches 9 bases. The CDR3 has 16 amino acids. Germline V gene sequence: CDR1 SGHTA, CDR2 FQGNSA. Trimming at V came to 5 bases and at J to 8 bases, leaving 13 bases not matched to a gene. DNA for the CDR3: TGTGCCAGCAGCCCCCCCGGGATAGCGGGGGTCCATGAGCAGTTCTTC. Translating it yields CASSPPGIAGVHEQFF. Full variable domain (outside the CDR3, taken from reference TRBV7-2 and TRBJ2-1): GAGVSQSPSNKVTEKGKDVELRCDPISGHTALYWYRQSLGQGLEFLIYFQGNSAPDKSGLPSDRFSAERTGGSVSTLTIQRTQQEDSAVYLCASSPPGIAGVHEQFFGPGTRLTVL.

The chain joins TRBV28 to TRBJ1-1; maybe TRBD1 (6 bases). Germline values: CDR1 MDHEN, CDR2 SYDVKM. The CDR3 spans 13 residues. Trimming shortened V by 10 bases and J by 0 bases, and 12 bases separated the two germline ends. The CDR3, as DNA: TGTGCCACCTGGACAGCGATGAACACTGAAGCTTTCTTT. It specifies CATWTAMNTEAFF. The full variable domain, completed using reference TRBV28 and TRBJ1-1, is DVKVTQSSRYLVKRTGEKVFLECVQDMDHENMFWYRQDPGLGLRLIYFSYDVKMKEKGDIPEGYSVSREKKERFSLILESASTNQTSMYLCATWTAMNTEAFFGQGTRLTVV.

CDR3 DNA: TGCAGCGTCATAAAACCCGGGACCGCCCATGGCTACACCTTC. This translates into CSVIKPGTAHGYTF. This chain uses TRBV29-1 with TRBJ1-2, with D possibly TRBD1 on 5 matching bases. CDR3 size: 14 residues. The V gene's germline CDR1 is SQVTM and CDR2 ANQGSEA. The V end lost 6 bases, the J end lost 6 bases, and 20 bases lay between the germline ends.

This clone was seen a handful of times. The rearrangement links TRBV2 to TRBJ1-5; D remains ambiguous. Trimming took off 3 bases at V and 2 bases at J, with 11 bases between the two ends. Germline CDR1 SNHLY, CDR2 FYNNEI. The length of the CDR3 is 15 residues. CDR3 region: CASSDMGEGNQPQHF. CDR3 nucleotide sequence: TGTGCCAGCAGTGACATGGGTGAGGGCAATCAGCCCCAGCATTTT.

This clone showed up just a few times. This chain joins TRBV12-2 and TRBJ2-1; the table's D call, TRBD2, has no DNA check behind it. TRBV12-2 counts as a pseudogene. The CDR3 runs 18 residues. CDR3 protein: CASRLPASGGQGYNEQFF. For the CDR3, the DNA is TGTGCAAGTCGCCTTCCCGCGAGCGGGGGCCAGGGTTACAATGAGCAGTTCTTC.

The sample holds a few counts of this clone. V and J are TRBV18 and TRBJ2-7; 12 nucleotides agree with TRBD2. V lost 2 bases and J lost 0; bases outside the gene matches: 2. This CDR3 has 16 amino acids. Germline CDR1 KGHSH, CDR2 LQKENI. CDR3 DNA sequence: TGTGCCAGCTCACCAACTAGCGGGAGGACCTCCTACGAGCAGTACTTC. It codes for CASSPTSGRTSYEQYF.

The table lists this clone with a few counts. V and J are TRBV9 and TRBJ1-1, with D uncertain. Trimming cost V 0 bases and J 1 base, with 7 bases left between them. Germline CDR1 reads SGDLS; CDR2 reads YYNGEE. The CDR3 runs 14 residues. The CDR3 region has the DNA TGTGCCAGCAGCGTAGCTTTGGGGAACACTGAAGCTTTCTTT. Protein: CASSVALGNTEAFF. The complete variable domain, with remaining parts taken from reference TRBV9 and TRBJ1-1, reads DSGVTQTPKHLITATGQRVTLRCSPRSGDLSVYWYQQSLDQGLQFLIQYYNGEERAKGNILERFSAQQFPDLHSELNLSSLELGDSALYFCASSVALGNTEAFFGQGTRLTVV.

The chain recombines TRBV29-1 with TRBJ2-7; 7 bases are a match to TRBD1. Germline-derived CDR1 and CDR2 are SQVTM and ANQGSEA. V shed 7 bases and J 6 bases; nucleotides not matched to a gene: 24. This CDR3 region has 17 residues. CDR3 coding DNA: TGCAGCGCCGACATTCGGACAGGCGGTATTTCTCCGCGCGAGCAGTACTTC. It encodes CSADIRTGGISPREQYF.

This clone was counted a few times. This chain links TRBV5-1 with TRBJ2-7, with a weak D call TRBD1 (6 bases). Looked up from germline, CDR1 is SGHRS and CDR2 is YFSETQ. Trimming stripped 3 bases from V and 4 bases from J, with 14 bases between. The CDR3 is 14 amino acids. The CDR3 here is CASSSTGHSYEQYF. In DNA form, the CDR3 reads TGCGCCAGCAGCTCCACGGGACATTCTTACGAGCAGTACTTC.

This clone came up a few times. This chain uses TRBV5-4 with TRBJ1-5; D not resolved. This CDR3 region has 12 residues. V dropped 10 bases and J dropped 4 bases, with 12 bases sitting between them. Germline CDR1 and CDR2: SGHNT and YYREEE (reference sequence). The CDR3 nucleotides are TGTGCCGCATCCTGGCCAAATCAGCCCCAGCATTTT. Residues: CAASWPNQPQHF. Combining the CDR3 with reference TRBV5-4 and TRBJ1-5 gives the whole variable domain ETGVTQSPTHLIKTRGQQVTLRCSSQSGHNTVSWYQQALGQGPQFIFQYYREEENGRGNFPPRFSGLQFPNYSSELNVNALELDDSALYLCAASWPNQPQHFGDGTRLSIL.

In its sample, this clone was seen a few times. V gene TRBV28 combines with J gene TRBJ2-1, with 8 positions matching TRBD1. Germline loops: CDR1 MDHEN, CDR2 SYDVKM. V shed 7 bases and J 4 bases; nucleotides not matched to a gene: 6. The CDR3 consists of 14 residues. CDR3 protein: CASKVTGGYNEQFF. CDR3 sequence (DNA): TGTGCCAGCAAGGTAACAGGGGGGTACAATGAGCAGTTCTTC.

This sequence joins TRBV7-2 and TRBJ2-5; no definite D call. The V gene lost 6 bases and the J gene lost 3 bases, with 11 bases spanning the gap. From germline, CDR1 is SGHTA and CDR2 FQGNSA. This CDR3 spans 13 amino acids. As DNA, the CDR3 is TGTGCCAGCAGTCCCACAAGTAAAGAGACCCAGTACTTC. Its protein is CASSPTSKETQYF.

This clone occurred a few times. This chain links TRBV5-4 with TRBJ2-7; 8 positions agree with TRBD1. This CDR3 is 15 amino acids long. Germline V gene data show CDR1 as SGHNT and CDR2 as YYREEE (reference sequence). V shed 0 bases and J 6 bases; nucleotides not matched to a gene: 8. The CDR3 bases are TGTGCCAGCAGCTTGGAGGGGACAGGCCGCGGCGAGCAGTACGTC. Its translation: CASSLEGTGRGEQYV.

This clone has just a few counts. J is TRBJ1-5 and V is TRBV27; D not resolved. Trimming took off 7 bases at V and 1 base at J, with 17 bases between the two ends. Germline lookup yields CDR1 MNHEY and CDR2 SMNVEV (reference sequence). CDR3 length: 16 amino acids. Here the CDR3 DNA reads TGTGCCAGCAACTCTTGGCCCCCGCTCAGCAATCAGCCCCAGCATTTT. Encoded protein: CASNSWPPLSNQPQHF.